This T cell receptor (beta chain) was sequenced during a study of T cell responses to AZD1222 COVID-19 vaccine. Findings of the study overall: Recipients of two AZD1222 doses showed rising Spike-specific TCR breadth and depth. Of spike-specific TCRs, nearly half reportedly target regions left unmutated in variants. Distributed over spike, vaccine-associated CD4 TCRs predominated at 160-218 and 743-854.

The data were produced by immunoSEQ multiplex PCR, yet TCRdb's version contains in-frame clones alone and is incomplete. The sample has roughly 110,000 clones; 90% are singletons. V trimming: 8 bases; J trimming: 6 bases; junction bases outside the gene matches: 4. The CDR3 contains 11 residues. A note on this clone: The antigen remains unidentified.

This receptor was taken from an adult in good health. Sequenced here: peripheral blood, sampled on day 0 of AZD1222 vaccination. This chain joins TRBV12-3 or TRBV12-4 and TRBJ2-7, with 7 bases that match TRBD2. The CDR3 DNA follows: TGTGCCAGCCTCGGGGGGTCCGAGCAGTACTTC. Translation gives CASLGGSEQYF.